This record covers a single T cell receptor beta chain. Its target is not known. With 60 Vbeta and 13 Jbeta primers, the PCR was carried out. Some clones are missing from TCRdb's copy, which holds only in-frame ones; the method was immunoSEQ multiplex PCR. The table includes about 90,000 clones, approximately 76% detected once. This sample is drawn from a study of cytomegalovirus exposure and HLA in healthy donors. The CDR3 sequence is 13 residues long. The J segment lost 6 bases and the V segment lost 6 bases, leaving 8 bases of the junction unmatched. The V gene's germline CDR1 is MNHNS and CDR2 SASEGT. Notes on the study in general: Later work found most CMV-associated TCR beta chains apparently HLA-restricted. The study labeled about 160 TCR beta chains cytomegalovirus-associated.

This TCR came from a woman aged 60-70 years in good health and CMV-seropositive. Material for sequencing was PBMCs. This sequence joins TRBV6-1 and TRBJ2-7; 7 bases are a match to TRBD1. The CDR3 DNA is TGTGCCAGCAGGTCTACAGGGGTTCGCGAGCAGTACTTC. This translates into CASRSTGVREQYF.